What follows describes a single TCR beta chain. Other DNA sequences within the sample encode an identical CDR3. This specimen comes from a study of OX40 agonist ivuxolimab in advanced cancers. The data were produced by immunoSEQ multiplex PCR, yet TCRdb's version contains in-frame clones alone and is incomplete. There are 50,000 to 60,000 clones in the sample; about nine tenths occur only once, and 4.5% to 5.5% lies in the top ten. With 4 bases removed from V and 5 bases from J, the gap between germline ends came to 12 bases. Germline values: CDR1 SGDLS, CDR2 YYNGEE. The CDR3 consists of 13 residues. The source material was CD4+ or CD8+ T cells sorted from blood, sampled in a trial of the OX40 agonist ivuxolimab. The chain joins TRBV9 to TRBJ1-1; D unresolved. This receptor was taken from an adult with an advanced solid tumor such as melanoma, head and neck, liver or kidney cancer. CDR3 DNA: TGTGCCAGCAGCTTTGGGGATGGGACTGAAGCTTTCTTT. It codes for CASSFGDGTEAFF.